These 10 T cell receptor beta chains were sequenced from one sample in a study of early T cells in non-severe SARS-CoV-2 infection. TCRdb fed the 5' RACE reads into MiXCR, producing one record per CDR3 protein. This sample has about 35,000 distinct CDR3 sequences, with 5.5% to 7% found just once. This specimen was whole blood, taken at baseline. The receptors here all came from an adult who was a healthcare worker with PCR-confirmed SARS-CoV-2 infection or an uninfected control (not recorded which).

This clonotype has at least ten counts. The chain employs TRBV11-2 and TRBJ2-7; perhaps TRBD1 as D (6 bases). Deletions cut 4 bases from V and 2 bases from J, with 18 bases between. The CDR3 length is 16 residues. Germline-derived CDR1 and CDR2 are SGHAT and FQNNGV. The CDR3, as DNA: TGTGCCAGCAGCTCCTTGGGGACAACCCCAACCTACGAGCAGTACTTC. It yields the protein CASSSLGTTPTYEQYF.

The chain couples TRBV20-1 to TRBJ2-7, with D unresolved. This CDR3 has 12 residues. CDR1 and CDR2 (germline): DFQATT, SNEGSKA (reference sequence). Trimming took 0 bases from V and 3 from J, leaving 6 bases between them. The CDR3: CSARDISYEQYF. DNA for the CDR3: TGCAGTGCTAGAGATATCAGCTACGAGCAGTACTTC.

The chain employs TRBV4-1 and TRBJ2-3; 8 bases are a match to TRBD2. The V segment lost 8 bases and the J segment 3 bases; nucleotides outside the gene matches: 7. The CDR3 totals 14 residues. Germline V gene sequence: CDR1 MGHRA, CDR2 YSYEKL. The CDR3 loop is CASGGGGRTDTQYF. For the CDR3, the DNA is TGCGCCAGCGGGGGCGGGGGGAGGACAGATACGCAGTATTTT.

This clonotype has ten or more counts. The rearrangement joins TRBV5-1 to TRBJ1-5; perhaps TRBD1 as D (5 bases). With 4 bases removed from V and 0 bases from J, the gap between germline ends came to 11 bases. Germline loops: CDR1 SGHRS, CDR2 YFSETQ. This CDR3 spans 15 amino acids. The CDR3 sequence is CASSVQGLSNQPQHF. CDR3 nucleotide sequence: TGCGCCAGCAGCGTTCAGGGACTTAGCAATCAGCCCCAGCATTTT.

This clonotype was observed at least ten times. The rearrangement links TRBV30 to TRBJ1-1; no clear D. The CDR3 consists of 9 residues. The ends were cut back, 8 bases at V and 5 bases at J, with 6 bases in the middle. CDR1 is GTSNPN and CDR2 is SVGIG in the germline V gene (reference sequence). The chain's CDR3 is CALVTEAFF. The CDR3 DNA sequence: TGTGCCCTCGTTACTGAAGCTTTCTTT.

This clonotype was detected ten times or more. CDR3 protein: CSAKQRLSGNTIYF. The CDR3 bases are TGCAGTGCTAAACAGAGGCTATCTGGAAACACCATATATTTT. This rearrangement joins TRBV20-1 to TRBJ1-3, with D unresolved. Germline-derived CDR1 and CDR2 are DFQATT and SNEGSKA (reference sequence). The CDR3 spans 14 residues. Trimming removed 4 bases from V and 1 base from J, with 11 bases in between.

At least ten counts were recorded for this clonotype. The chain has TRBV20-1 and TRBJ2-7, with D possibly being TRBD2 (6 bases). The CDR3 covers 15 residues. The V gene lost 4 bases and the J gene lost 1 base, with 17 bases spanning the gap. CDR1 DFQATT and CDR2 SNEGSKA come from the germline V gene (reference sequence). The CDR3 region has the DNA TGCAGTGCTATAATTAGCGGTAAACCTTCCTACGAGCAGTACTTC. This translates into CSAIISGKPSYEQYF.

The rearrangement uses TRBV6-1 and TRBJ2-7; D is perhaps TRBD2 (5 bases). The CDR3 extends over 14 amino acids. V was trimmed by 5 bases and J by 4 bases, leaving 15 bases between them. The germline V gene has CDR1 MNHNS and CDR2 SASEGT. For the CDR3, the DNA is TGTGCCAGCAGTTTTGGACTGGAAACTTACGAGCAGTACTTC. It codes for CASSFGLETYEQYF.

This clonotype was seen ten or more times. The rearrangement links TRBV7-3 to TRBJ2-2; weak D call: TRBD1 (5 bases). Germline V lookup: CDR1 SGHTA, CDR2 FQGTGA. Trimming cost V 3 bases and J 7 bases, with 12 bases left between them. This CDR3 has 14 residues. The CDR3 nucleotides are TGTGCCAGCAGCTTGGGGCAGGGCAGCGGGGAGCTGTTTTTT. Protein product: CASSLGQGSGELFF.

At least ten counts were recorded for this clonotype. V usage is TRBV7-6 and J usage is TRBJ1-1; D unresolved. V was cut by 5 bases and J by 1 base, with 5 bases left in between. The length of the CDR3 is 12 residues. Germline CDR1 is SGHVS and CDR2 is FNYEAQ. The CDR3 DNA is TGTGCCAGCAGCCGGGGGAACACTGAAGCTTTCTTT. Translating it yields CASSRGNTEAFF.